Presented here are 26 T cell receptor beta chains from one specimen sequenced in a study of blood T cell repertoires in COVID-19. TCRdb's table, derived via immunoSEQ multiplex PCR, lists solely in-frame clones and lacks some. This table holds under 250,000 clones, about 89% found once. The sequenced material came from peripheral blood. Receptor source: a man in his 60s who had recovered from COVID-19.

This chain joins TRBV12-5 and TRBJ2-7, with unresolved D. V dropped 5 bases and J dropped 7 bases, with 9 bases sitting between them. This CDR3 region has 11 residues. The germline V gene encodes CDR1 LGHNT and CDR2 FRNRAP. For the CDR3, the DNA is TGTGCTAGTGGTGCCTATGAAGAGCAGTACTTC. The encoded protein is CASGAYEEQYF.

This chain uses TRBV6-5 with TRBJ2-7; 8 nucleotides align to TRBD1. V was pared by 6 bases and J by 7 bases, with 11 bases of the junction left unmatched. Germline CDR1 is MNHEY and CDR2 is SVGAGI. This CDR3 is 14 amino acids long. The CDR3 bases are TGTGCCAGCAGCTCTAGACAGGGGTTGGGGGAGCAGTACTTC. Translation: CASSSRQGLGEQYF.

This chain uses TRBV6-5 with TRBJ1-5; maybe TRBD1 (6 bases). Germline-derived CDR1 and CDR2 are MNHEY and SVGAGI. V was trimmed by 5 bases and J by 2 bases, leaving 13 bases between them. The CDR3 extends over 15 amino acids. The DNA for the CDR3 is TGTGCCAGCAGTCGGGCAGGGGACGGCAATCAGCCCCAGCATTTT. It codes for CASSRAGDGNQPQHF.

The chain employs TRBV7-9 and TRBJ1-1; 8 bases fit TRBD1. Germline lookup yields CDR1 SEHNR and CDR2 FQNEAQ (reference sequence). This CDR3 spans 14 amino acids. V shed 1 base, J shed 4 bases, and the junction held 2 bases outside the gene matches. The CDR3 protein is CASSLGQGSTEAFF. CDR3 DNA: TGTGCCAGCAGCTTAGGACAGGGGAGCACTGAAGCTTTCTTT. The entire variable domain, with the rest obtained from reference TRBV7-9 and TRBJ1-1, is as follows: DTGVSQNPRHKITKRGQNVTFRCDPISEHNRLYWYRQTLGQGPEFLTYFQNEAQLEKSRLLSDRFSAERPKGSFSTLEIQRTEQGDSAMYLCASSLGQGSTEAFFGQGTRLTVV.

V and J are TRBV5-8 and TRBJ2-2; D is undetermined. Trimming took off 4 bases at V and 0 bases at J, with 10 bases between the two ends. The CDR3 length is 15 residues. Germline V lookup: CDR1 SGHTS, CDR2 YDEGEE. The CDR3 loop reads CASSTRIPNTGELFF. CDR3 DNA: TGTGCCAGCAGCACCAGGATTCCGAACACCGGGGAGCTGTTTTTT.

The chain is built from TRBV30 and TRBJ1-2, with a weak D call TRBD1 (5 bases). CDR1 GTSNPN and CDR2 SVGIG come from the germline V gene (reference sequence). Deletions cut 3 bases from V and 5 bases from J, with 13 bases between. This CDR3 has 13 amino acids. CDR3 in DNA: TGTGCCTGGAGAGGCAGGGCTGGGTATGGCTACACCTTC. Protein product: CAWRGRAGYGYTF.

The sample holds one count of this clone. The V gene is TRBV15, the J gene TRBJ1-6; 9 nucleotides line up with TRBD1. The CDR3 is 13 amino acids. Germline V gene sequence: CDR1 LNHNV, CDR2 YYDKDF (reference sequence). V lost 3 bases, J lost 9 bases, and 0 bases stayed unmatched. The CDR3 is CATSRDRGSPLHF. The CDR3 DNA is TGTGCCACCAGCAGGGACAGGGGTTCACCCCTCCACTTT.

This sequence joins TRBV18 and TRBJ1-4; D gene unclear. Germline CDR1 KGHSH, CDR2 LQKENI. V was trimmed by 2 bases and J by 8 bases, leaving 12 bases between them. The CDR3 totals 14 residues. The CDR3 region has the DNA TGTGCCAGCTCACCATCGGACTTTGGGGAAAAACTGTTTTTT. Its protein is CASSPSDFGEKLFF.

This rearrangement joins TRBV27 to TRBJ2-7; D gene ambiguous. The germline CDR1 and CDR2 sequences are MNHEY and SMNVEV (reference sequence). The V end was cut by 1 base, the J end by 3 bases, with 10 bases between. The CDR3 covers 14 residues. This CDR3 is CASSLLGPHYEQYF. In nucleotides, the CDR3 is TGTGCCAGCAGTTTATTGGGCCCCCACTACGAGCAGTACTTC.

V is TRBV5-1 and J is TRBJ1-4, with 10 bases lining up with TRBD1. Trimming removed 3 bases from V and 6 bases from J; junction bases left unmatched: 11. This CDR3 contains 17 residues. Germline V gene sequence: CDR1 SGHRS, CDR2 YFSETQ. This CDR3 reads CASSSAPTGGGYEKLFF. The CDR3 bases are TGCGCCAGCAGCTCGGCCCCGACAGGGGGCGGTTATGAAAAACTGTTTTTT.

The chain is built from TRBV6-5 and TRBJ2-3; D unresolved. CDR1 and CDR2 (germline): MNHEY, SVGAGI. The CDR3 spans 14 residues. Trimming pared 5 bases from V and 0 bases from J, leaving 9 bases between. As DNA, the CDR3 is TGTGCCAGCAGTCGACTCCCCAGCACAGATACGCAGTATTTT. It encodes CASSRLPSTDTQYF.

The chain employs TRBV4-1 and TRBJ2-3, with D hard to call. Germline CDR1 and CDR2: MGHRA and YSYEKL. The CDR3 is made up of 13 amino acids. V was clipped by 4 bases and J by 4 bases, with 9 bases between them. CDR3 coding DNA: TGCGCCAGCAGCCGGTGGCCCCCAGATACGCAGTATTTT. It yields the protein CASSRWPPDTQYF.

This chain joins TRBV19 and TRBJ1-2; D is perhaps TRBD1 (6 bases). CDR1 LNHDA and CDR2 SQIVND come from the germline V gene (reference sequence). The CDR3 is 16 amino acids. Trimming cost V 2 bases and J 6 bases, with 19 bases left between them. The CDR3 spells CASSISTGLGYNGYTF. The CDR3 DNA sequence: TGTGCCAGTAGTATAAGCACAGGGTTAGGCTACAATGGCTACACCTTC.

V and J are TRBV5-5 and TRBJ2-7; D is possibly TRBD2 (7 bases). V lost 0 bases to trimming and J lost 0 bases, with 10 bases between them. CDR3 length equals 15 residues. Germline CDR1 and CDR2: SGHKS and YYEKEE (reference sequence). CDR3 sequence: CASSLEGGASYEQYF. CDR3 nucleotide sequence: TGTGCCAGCAGCTTGGAGGGGGGGGCCTCCTACGAGCAGTACTTC.

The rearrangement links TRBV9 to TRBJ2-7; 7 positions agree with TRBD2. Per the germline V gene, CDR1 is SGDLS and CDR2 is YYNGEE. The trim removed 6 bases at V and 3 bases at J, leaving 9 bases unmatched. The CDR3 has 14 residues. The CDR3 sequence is CASNGRTSYYEQYF. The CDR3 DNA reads TGTGCCAGCAACGGGAGGACATCATACTACGAGCAGTACTTC. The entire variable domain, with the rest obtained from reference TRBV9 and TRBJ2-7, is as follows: DSGVTQTPKHLITATGQRVTLRCSPRSGDLSVYWYQQSLDQGLQFLIQYYNGEERAKGNILERFSAQQFPDLHSELNLSSLELGDSALYFCASNGRTSYYEQYFGPGTRLTVT.

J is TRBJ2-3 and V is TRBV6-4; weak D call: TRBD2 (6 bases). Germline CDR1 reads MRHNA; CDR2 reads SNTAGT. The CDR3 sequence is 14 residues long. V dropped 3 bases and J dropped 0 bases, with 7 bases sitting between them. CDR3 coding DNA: TGTGCCAGCAGTGAGGGGACTAGCACAGATACGCAGTATTTT. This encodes CASSEGTSTDTQYF.

CDR3 region: CASSAIPGGTDTQYF. The CDR3 DNA reads as TGTGCCAGCAGCGCCATCCCGGGGGGTACAGATACGCAGTATTTT. The gene calls are TRBV9 and TRBJ2-3; 7 positions agree with TRBD2. CDR1 is SGDLS, CDR2 YYNGEE, per germline. The CDR3 consists of 15 residues. The trim removed 3 bases at V and 3 bases at J, leaving 7 bases unmatched.

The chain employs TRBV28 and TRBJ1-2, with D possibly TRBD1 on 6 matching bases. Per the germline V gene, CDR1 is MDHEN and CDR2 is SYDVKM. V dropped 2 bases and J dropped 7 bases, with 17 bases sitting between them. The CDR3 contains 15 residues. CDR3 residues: CASSLAGAGIGGYTF. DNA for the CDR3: TGTGCCAGCAGTTTAGCGGGGGCAGGGATAGGTGGCTACACCTTC.

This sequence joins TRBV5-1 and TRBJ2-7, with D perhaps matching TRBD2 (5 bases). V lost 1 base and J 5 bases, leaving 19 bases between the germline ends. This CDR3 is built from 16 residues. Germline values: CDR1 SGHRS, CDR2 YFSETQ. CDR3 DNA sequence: TGCGCCAGCAGCTTGCGGTCTACGGGGTCAAGGAACGAGCAGTACTTC. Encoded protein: CASSLRSTGSRNEQYF.

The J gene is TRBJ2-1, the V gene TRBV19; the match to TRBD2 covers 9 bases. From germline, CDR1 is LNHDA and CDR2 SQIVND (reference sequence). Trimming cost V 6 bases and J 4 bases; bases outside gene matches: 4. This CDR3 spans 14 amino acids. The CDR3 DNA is TGTGCCAGTAGCGCACTAGCGGGTTACAATGAGCAGTTCTTC. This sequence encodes CASSALAGYNEQFF.

The CDR3 spells CASLPQPLYRDRVNIQYF. The CDR3 bases are TGTGCCAGCCTCCCTCAGCCCCTTTACCGGGACAGGGTAAACATTCAGTACTTC. This chain connects TRBV7-2 to TRBJ2-4; TRBD1 aligns across 9 bases. The CDR3 has 18 residues. CDR1 is SGHTA, CDR2 FQGNSA, per germline. V lost 8 bases and J lost 6; bases outside the gene matches: 20.

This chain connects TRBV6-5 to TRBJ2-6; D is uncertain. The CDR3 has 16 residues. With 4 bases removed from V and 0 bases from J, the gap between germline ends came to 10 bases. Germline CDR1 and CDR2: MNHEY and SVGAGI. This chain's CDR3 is CASSSGRLSGANVLTF. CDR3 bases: TGTGCCAGCAGTTCCGGCAGGCTCTCTGGGGCCAACGTCCTGACTTTC.

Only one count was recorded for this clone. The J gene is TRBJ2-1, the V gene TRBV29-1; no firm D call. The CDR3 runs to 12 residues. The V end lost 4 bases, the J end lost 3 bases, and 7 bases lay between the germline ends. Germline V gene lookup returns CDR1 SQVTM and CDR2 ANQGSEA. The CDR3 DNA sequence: TGCAGCGTTGGGGCGTACTACAATGAGCAGTTCTTC. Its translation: CSVGAYYNEQFF.

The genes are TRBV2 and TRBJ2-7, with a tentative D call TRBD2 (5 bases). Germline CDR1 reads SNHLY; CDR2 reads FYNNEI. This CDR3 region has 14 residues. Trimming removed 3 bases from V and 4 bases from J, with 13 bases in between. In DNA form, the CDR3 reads TGTGCCAGCAGTGATGGGAGTTCAGCGTACGAGCAGTACTTC. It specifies CASSDGSSAYEQYF.

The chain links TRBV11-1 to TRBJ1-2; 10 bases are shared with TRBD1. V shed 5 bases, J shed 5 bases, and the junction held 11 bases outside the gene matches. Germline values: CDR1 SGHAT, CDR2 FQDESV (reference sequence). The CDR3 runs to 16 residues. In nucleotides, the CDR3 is TGTGCCAGCAGCGCGGGGACAGGGGCCCGCCAATATGGCTACACCTTC. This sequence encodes CASSAGTGARQYGYTF.

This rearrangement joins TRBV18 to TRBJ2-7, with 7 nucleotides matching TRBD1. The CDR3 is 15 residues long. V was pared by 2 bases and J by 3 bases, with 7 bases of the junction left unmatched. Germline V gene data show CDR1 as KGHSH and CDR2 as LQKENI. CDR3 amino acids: CASSPRSRTGYEQYF. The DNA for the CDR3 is TGTGCCAGCTCACCAAGGTCCAGGACAGGCTACGAGCAGTACTTC.